This TCR beta chain emerged from a study of blood T cells in healthy people across ages. Overall study results and limits: Aged donors had fewer naive CD4+ cells and lower diversity than long-lived donors. With age, beta diversity per million T cells declined roughly linearly, significantly by roughly 40.

This CDR3 is 14 amino acids long. With 4 bases removed from V and 4 bases from J, the gap between germline ends came to 14 bases. Germline V lookup: CDR1 SQVTM, CDR2 ANQGSEA. Primers used in a second PCR of about 7 to 12 cycles were a sample-barcoded 5' primer and a J-beta primer mix. A tag from a template-switch adaptor with 12 random nucleotides marked each cDNA molecule. TCRdb called the 5' RACE reads again in MiXCR, with one record for every CDR3 protein. The table includes about 730,000 distinct CDR3 sequences, approximately 43% detected once. Concerning this clonotype: The antigen is not known.

The sample was blood. J is TRBJ2-1 and V is TRBV29-1, with D perhaps matching TRBD1 (6 bases). The TCR originated in a woman aged 55 to 70 in good health. The CDR3 is CSVGKGDSYNEQFF. Here the CDR3 DNA reads TGCAGCGTTGGAAAGGGGGATTCGTACAATGAGCAGTTCTTC.